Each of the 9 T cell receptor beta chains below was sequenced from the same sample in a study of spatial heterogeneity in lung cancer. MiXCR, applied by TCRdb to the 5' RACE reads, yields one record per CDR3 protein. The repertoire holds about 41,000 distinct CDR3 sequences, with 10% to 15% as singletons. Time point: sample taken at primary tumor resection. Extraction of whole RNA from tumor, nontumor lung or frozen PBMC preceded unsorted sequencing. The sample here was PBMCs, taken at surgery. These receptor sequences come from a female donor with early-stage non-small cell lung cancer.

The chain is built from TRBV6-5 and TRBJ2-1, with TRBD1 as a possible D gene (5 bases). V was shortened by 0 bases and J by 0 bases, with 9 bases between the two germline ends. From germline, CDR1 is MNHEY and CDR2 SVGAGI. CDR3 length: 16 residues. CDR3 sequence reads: CASSYSTEYSYNEQFF. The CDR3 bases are TGTGCCAGCAGTTACTCGACAGAATACTCCTACAATGAGCAGTTCTTC.

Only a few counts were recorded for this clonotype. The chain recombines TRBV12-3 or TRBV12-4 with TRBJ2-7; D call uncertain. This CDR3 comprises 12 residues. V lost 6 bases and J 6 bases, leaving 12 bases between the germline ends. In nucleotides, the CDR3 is TGTGCCAGCAGCCACGGATCCCGCGAGCAGTACTTC. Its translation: CASSHGSREQYF.

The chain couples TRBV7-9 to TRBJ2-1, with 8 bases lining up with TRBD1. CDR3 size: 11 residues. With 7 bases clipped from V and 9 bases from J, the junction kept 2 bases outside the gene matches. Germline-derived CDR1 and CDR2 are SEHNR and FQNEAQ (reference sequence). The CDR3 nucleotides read TGTGCCAGCAACCAGGGGGCTGAGCAGTTCTTC. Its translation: CASNQGAEQFF.

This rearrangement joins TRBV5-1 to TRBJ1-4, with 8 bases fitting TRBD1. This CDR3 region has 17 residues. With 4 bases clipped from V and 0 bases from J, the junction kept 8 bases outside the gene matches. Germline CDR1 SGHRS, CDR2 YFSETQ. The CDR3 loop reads CASSLGQVSATNEKLFF. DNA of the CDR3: TGCGCCAGCAGCCTGGGACAGGTGTCTGCAACTAATGAAAAACTGTTTTTT.

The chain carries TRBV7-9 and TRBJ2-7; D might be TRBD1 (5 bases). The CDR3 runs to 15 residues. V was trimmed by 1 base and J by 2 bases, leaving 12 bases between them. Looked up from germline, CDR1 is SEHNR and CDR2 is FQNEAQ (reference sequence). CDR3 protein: CASSLEAGLTYEQYF. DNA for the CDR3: TGTGCCAGCAGCTTAGAGGCAGGGTTGACCTACGAGCAGTACTTC. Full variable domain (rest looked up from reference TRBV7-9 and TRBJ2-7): DTGVSQNPRHKITKRGQNVTFRCDPISEHNRLYWYRQTLGQGPEFLTYFQNEAQLEKSRLLSDRFSAERPKGSFSTLEIQRTEQGDSAMYLCASSLEAGLTYEQYFGPGTRLTVT.

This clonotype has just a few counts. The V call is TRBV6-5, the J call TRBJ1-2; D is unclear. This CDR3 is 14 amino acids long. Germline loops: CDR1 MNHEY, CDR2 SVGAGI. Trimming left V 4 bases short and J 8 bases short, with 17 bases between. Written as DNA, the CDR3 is TGTGCCAGCAGTTCCCCCGGCGGTATAGGCGGCTACACCTTC. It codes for CASSSPGGIGGYTF.

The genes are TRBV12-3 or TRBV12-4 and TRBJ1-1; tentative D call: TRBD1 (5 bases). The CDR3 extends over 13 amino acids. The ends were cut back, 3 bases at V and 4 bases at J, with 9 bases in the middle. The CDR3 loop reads CASSFGAGTEAFF. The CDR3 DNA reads TGTGCCAGCAGTTTTGGGGCAGGCACTGAAGCTTTCTTT.

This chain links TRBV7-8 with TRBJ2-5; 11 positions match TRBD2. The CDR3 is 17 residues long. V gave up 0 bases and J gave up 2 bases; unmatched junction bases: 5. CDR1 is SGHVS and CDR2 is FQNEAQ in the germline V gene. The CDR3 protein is CASSLARGLADQETQYF. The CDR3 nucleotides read TGTGCCAGCAGCTTAGCGAGGGGACTAGCGGATCAAGAGACCCAGTACTTC.

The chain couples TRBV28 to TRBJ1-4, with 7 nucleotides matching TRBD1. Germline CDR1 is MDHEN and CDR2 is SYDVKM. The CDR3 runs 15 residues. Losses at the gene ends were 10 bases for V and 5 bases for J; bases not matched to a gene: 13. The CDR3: CATMTVDRANEKLFF. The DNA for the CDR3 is TGTGCCACCATGACCGTCGACAGGGCGAATGAAAAACTGTTTTTT.